The 32 T cell receptor beta chains reported below all come from one sample, sequenced in a study of beta chain features in type 1 diabetes. The entirety of the isolated RNA underwent reverse transcription, so expressed TCRB transcripts were sequenced. Some clones are missing from TCRdb's copy, which holds only in-frame ones; the method was immunoSEQ multiplex PCR. The table has about 150,000 clones, over 7.5% seen once. Sequencing was performed on central memory CD4+ T cells from blood. These TCRs come from a woman under 30 in good health.

This clone occurred many times. The CDR3 here is CASGWGSGIETQYF. The CDR3 DNA sequence: TGTGCTAGTGGTTGGGGTTCAGGGATAGAGACCCAGTACTTC. The chain employs TRBV12-5 and TRBJ2-5; tentatively, D is TRBD1 (5 bases). V gave up 4 bases and J gave up 4 bases, with 13 bases separating them. The CDR3 totals 14 residues. Per the germline V gene, CDR1 is LGHNT and CDR2 is FRNRAP.

This clone was detected a few times. V is TRBV4-3 and J is TRBJ2-3; 12 nucleotides agree with TRBD2. Germline trimming cut 1 base from V and 3 bases from J; bases unmatched to any gene: 5. The CDR3 loop spans 17 amino acids. Germline CDR1 and CDR2: LGHNA and YSLEER. Here the CDR3 reads CASSQGGLAGFTDTQYF. The CDR3 DNA is TGCGCCAGCAGCCAAGGGGGACTAGCGGGTTTTACAGATACGCAGTATTTT.

The chain couples TRBV5-1 to TRBJ2-7, with 10 positions matching TRBD2. Looked up from germline, CDR1 is SGHRS and CDR2 is YFSETQ. V was pared by 4 bases and J by 7 bases, with 8 bases of the junction left unmatched. The CDR3 has 14 amino acids. CDR3 sequence reads: CASSRSGGAREQYF. The CDR3 DNA follows: TGCGCCAGCAGCCGGAGCGGGGGGGCTCGGGAGCAGTACTTC.

The chain has TRBV7-9 and TRBJ1-1; TRBD1 matches at 11 bases. Germline loops: CDR1 SEHNR, CDR2 FQNEAQ (reference sequence). The CDR3 length is 14 residues. The V segment lost 6 bases and the J segment 8 bases; nucleotides outside the gene matches: 8. The CDR3 reads CASSPGRDRGEAFF. CDR3 in DNA: TGTGCCAGCAGTCCCGGTCGGGACAGGGGGGAAGCTTTCTTT.

This clone was observed a few times. The CDR3 here is CATSRREGEQFF. The DNA of the CDR3 is TGTGCCACCAGCAGAAGGGAGGGTGAGCAGTTCTTC. The rearrangement links TRBV15 to TRBJ2-1, with 7 bases that match TRBD2. Unmatched junction bases numbered 1, after V lost 2 bases and J lost 9 bases. CDR1 is LNHNV and CDR2 is YYDKDF in the germline V gene (reference sequence). The CDR3 spans 12 residues.

This clone has more than one count but fewer than ten. This chain connects TRBV2 to TRBJ1-5; 8 bases agree with TRBD1. The CDR3 has 15 residues. The V gene end was trimmed by 7 bases and the J gene end by 3 bases; junction bases not matched to a gene: 8. Germline V lookup: CDR1 SNHLY, CDR2 FYNNEI. The CDR3: CASKSDRGLNQPQHF. CDR3 DNA sequence: TGTGCCAGCAAATCCGACAGGGGCCTCAATCAGCCCCAGCATTTT.

V usage is TRBV18 and J usage is TRBJ1-1, with D tentatively TRBD1 (5 bases). The CDR3 is 13 residues long. V shed 3 bases and J shed 11 bases, with 16 bases lying between them. Germline CDR1 reads KGHSH; CDR2 reads LQKENI. CDR3: CASSPDRQSAAFF. The CDR3 region has the DNA TGTGCCAGCTCACCGGATAGACAGAGCGCGGCTTTCTTT.

The CDR3 DNA reads TGTGCCAGCAGCTCAGGAGGGCCTAGGGCTGGAAACACCATATATTTT. Its translation is CASSSGGPRAGNTIYF. The genes are TRBV11-3 and TRBJ1-3; D is ambiguous. CDR1 SGHNT and CDR2 YENEEA come from the germline V gene. CDR3 size: 16 residues. Trimming cost V 4 bases and J 2 bases, with 15 bases left between them.

V and J are TRBV5-1 and TRBJ1-1, with no clear D. The CDR3 has 13 residues. CDR1 and CDR2 (germline): SGHRS, YFSETQ. With 3 bases removed from V and 4 bases from J, the gap between germline ends came to 10 bases. CDR3 sequence reads: CASSSYGVTEAFF. CDR3 bases: TGCGCCAGCAGCTCCTACGGAGTCACTGAAGCTTTCTTT.

There are a few counts of this clone. V and J are TRBV4-3 and TRBJ2-3; no firm D call. The length of the CDR3 is 14 residues. Between the trimmed V and J ends, which lost 3 bases and 6 bases, there was a span of 13 bases. Germline CDR1 reads LGHNA; CDR2 reads YSLEER. The CDR3 DNA sequence: TGCGCCAGCAGCCAGCGTGGGTCCGGGGATACGCAGTATTTT. Residues: CASSQRGSGDTQYF.

This clone was counted between two and nine times. The chain links TRBV14 to TRBJ2-7; D remains ambiguous. The V end was cut by 1 base, the J end by 4 bases, with 8 bases between. The germline V gene has CDR1 SGHDN and CDR2 FVKESK. This CDR3 has 13 amino acids. This chain's CDR3 is CASSQVSLYEQYF. CDR3 coding DNA: TGTGCCAGCAGCCAAGTAAGCCTTTACGAGCAGTACTTC.

This clone occurred a few times. The V gene is TRBV30, the J gene TRBJ2-1, with D uncertain. This CDR3 is built from 13 residues. CDR1 and CDR2 (germline): GTSNPN, SVGIG (reference sequence). CDR3 sequence (DNA): TGTGCTTTTAAATCCCTTCTTTACAATGAGCAGTTCTTC. It encodes CAFKSLLYNEQFF.

This clone was counted many times. The CDR3 DNA sequence: TGTGCCAGCAGCTCCCAGACAGGGTCGGGTGAGCAGTTCTTC. This codes for CASSSQTGSGEQFF. This chain links TRBV5-4 with TRBJ2-1, with 7 bases identical to TRBD1. From germline, CDR1 is SGHNT and CDR2 YYREEE (reference sequence). The CDR3 is made up of 14 amino acids. V lost 3 bases and J lost 9; bases outside the gene matches: 9.

This clone occurred a few times. The V gene is TRBV14, the J gene TRBJ1-2; 7 bases fit TRBD1. The V segment lost 6 bases and the J segment 7 bases; nucleotides outside the gene matches: 5. CDR1 and CDR2 from the germline V gene are SGHDN and FVKESK. This CDR3 is 12 amino acids long. The CDR3 DNA is TGTGCCAGCAGATCGACAGGGCTTGGCTACACCTTC. It translates to CASRSTGLGYTF.

The gene calls are TRBV29-1 and TRBJ2-4; a possible D gene is TRBD2 (7 bases). Germline V CDR1 and CDR2: SQVTM, ANQGSEA. The CDR3 is made up of 12 amino acids. V was shortened by 4 bases and J by 8 bases, with 12 bases between the two germline ends. The CDR3: CSVGGGPDIQYF. DNA of the CDR3: TGCAGCGTTGGGGGGGGGCCGGACATTCAGTACTTC.

This clone was observed a few times. This chain uses TRBV14 with TRBJ1-2; D is possibly TRBD1 (6 bases). The CDR3 spans 14 residues. CDR1 is SGHDN and CDR2 is FVKESK in the germline V gene. Trimming took off 3 bases at V and 4 bases at J, with 12 bases between the two ends. The chain's CDR3 is CASSHSNRAYGYTF. For the CDR3, the DNA is TGTGCCAGCAGCCACTCTAACAGGGCCTATGGCTACACCTTC.

The chain employs TRBV2 and TRBJ1-1; D possibly corresponds to TRBD1 (6 bases). There are 13 residues in the CDR3. V was pared by 7 bases and J by 6 bases, with 15 bases between. Germline V gives CDR1 SNHLY, CDR2 FYNNEI. CDR3 DNA sequence: TGTGCCAGCAAGAGGACAGCCGAGCCTGAAGCTTTCTTT. The encoded protein is CASKRTAEPEAFF.

The chain is built from TRBV25-1 and TRBJ2-7; 10 bases map to TRBD2. V was pared by 6 bases and J by 5 bases, with 7 bases of the junction left unmatched. There are 14 residues in the CDR3. Germline lookup yields CDR1 MGHDK and CDR2 SYGVNS. The CDR3: CASRSSGSYHEQYF. CDR3 coding DNA: TGTGCCAGCAGGTCTAGCGGGAGTTACCACGAGCAGTACTTC.

The gene calls are TRBV19 and TRBJ2-7; D possibly corresponds to TRBD1 (6 bases). The length of the CDR3 is 13 residues. Germline V gene data show CDR1 as LNHDA and CDR2 as SQIVND (reference sequence). Deletions cut 7 bases from V and 5 bases from J, with 15 bases between. The CDR3 bases are TGTGCCAGTACGGACCTGGACAGACACGAGCAGTACTTC. This translates into CASTDLDRHEQYF.

This clone has a handful of counts. The rearrangement joins TRBV13 to TRBJ1-1, with 8 bases fitting TRBD1. Losses at the gene ends were 3 bases for V and 10 bases for J; bases not matched to a gene: 7. This CDR3 has 13 residues. The germline V gene encodes CDR1 PRHDT and CDR2 FYEKMQ (reference sequence). The CDR3 is CASSLRQGLGAFF. The CDR3 region has the DNA TGTGCCAGCAGCTTGAGACAGGGGCTTGGAGCTTTCTTT.

In this sample, this clone turned up a few times. The V gene is TRBV5-1, the J gene TRBJ1-4, with 9 bases identical to TRBD1. CDR1 and CDR2 (germline): SGHRS, YFSETQ. This CDR3 is built from 14 residues. The V gene end was trimmed by 4 bases and the J gene end by 8 bases; junction bases not matched to a gene: 6. CDR3 nucleotides: TGCGCCAGCAGCATTTCGACAGGGGGAGAAAAACTGTTTTTT. The encoded protein is CASSISTGGEKLFF.

This clone has at least ten counts. J is TRBJ2-7 and V is TRBV29-1, with TRBD2 identical over 11 bases. This CDR3 region has 13 residues. V lost 6 bases and J lost 7; bases outside the gene matches: 8. In germline, CDR1 is SQVTM, CDR2 ANQGSEA. CDR3 in DNA: TGCAGCGTGGGACTAGCGGTTACGGGGGAGCAGTACTTC. The encoded protein is CSVGLAVTGEQYF.

There are many counts of this clone. The CDR3 sequence: CAISDRAGANVLTF. As DNA, the CDR3 is TGTGCCATCAGTGACAGGGCTGGGGCCAACGTCCTGACTTTC. The V gene is TRBV10-3, the J gene TRBJ2-6, with D possibly being TRBD1 (5 bases). This CDR3 region has 14 residues. Trimming left V 3 bases short and J 2 bases short, with 5 bases between. Germline CDR1 reads ENHRY; CDR2 reads SYGVKD.

This clone was recorded a few times. V and J are TRBV7-2 and TRBJ2-4; 7 nucleotides align to TRBD1. Losses at the gene ends were 1 base for V and 0 bases for J; bases not matched to a gene: 3. This CDR3 comprises 16 residues. Germline V lookup: CDR1 SGHTA, CDR2 FQGNSA. The CDR3 is CASSLGTGVAKNIQYF. CDR3 DNA: TGTGCCAGCAGCTTAGGAACAGGGGTAGCCAAAAACATTCAGTACTTC. Filled out from reference TRBV7-2 and TRBJ2-4, the complete variable domain reads GAGVSQSPSNKVTEKGKDVELRCDPISGHTALYWYRQSLGQGLEFLIYFQGNSAPDKSGLPSDRFSAERTGGSVSTLTIQRTQQEDSAVYLCASSLGTGVAKNIQYFGAGTRLSVL.

This clone was seen at least ten times. CDR3 nucleotides: TGTGCCAGCAGTTACTCGACAGGGGGGGACGGGGAGCTGTTTTTT. Its translation is CASSYSTGGDGELFF. The V gene is TRBV6-5, the J gene TRBJ2-2, with 9 nucleotides matching TRBD1. Trimming at V came to 0 bases and at J to 7 bases, leaving 3 bases not matched to a gene. This CDR3 contains 15 residues. Looked up from germline, CDR1 is MNHEY and CDR2 is SVGAGI.

The genes are TRBV5-4 and TRBJ2-2; TRBD2 agrees at 12 bases. CDR1 and CDR2 (germline): SGHNT, YYREEE (reference sequence). With V trimmed by 3 bases and J by 0 bases, 3 bases remained unmatched. The CDR3 is made up of 17 amino acids. CDR3 residues: CASSWTSGAANTGELFF. The CDR3 DNA reads TGTGCCAGCAGCTGGACTAGCGGGGCGGCGAACACCGGGGAGCTGTTTTTT.

Concerning this clone: This sample also contains other DNA sequences that code for the same CDR3. The rearrangement links TRBV7-2 to TRBJ2-5; possibly TRBD1 for D (6 bases). The CDR3 extends over 13 amino acids. Between the trimmed V and J ends, which lost 1 base and 5 bases, there was a span of 8 bases. The germline gives CDR1 SGHTA, CDR2 FQGNSA. Here the CDR3 DNA reads TGTGCCAGCAGCTTAGGGGGGCGGGAGACCCAGTACTTC. Protein sequence: CASSLGGRETQYF.

This clone was found a few times. This rearrangement joins TRBV4-2 to TRBJ1-3; the match to TRBD1 covers 10 bases. CDR1 LGHNA and CDR2 YNFKEQ come from the germline V gene. Unmatched junction bases numbered 2, after V lost 1 base and J lost 2 bases. CDR3 length: 16 amino acids. CDR3 sequence: CASSQGDRGPGNTIYF. The CDR3 DNA is TGTGCCAGCAGCCAAGGGGACAGGGGTCCTGGAAACACCATATATTTT.

The chain links TRBV15 to TRBJ1-5; TRBD1 might be the D (5 bases). The CDR3 is 14 amino acids. Germline V gene data show CDR1 as LNHNV and CDR2 as YYDKDF (reference sequence). Trimming removed 1 base at V and 1 base at J, with 5 bases between. The CDR3 DNA is TGTGCCACCAGCAGAGCAGGGAGCAATCAGCCCCAGCATTTT. This encodes CATSRAGSNQPQHF. Full variable domain (rest looked up from reference TRBV15 and TRBJ1-5): DAMVIQNPRYQVTQFGKPVTLSCSQTLNHNVMYWYQQKSSQAPKLLFHYYDKDFNNEADTPDNFQSRRPNTSFCFLDIRSPGLGDTAMYLCATSRAGSNQPQHFGDGTRLSIL.

J is TRBJ2-7 and V is TRBV19; maybe TRBD1 (6 bases). The CDR3 consists of 15 residues. The germline gives CDR1 LNHDA, CDR2 SQIVND (reference sequence). Trimming pared 5 bases from V and 2 bases from J, leaving 16 bases between. In DNA, the CDR3 is TGTGCCAGTAGTCCAAGGAGGCAGGGGCCCTACGAGCAGTACTTC. Translation: CASSPRRQGPYEQYF.

In its sample, this clone was seen a few times. V usage is TRBV5-4 and J usage is TRBJ1-6, with D perhaps TRBD1 (5 bases). This CDR3 has 15 residues. Germline CDR1 SGHNT, CDR2 YYREEE (reference sequence). With 4 bases removed from V and 14 bases from J, the gap between germline ends came to 22 bases. As DNA, the CDR3 is TGTGCCAGCAGCCCGGGAGGGGCCTCCCAGGAGGCCCTCCACTTT. Amino acid sequence: CASSPGGASQEALHF. Drawing the rest from reference TRBV5-4 and TRBJ1-6, the complete variable domain is ETGVTQSPTHLIKTRGQQVTLRCSSQSGHNTVSWYQQALGQGPQFIFQYYREEENGRGNFPPRFSGLQFPNYSSELNVNALELDDSALYLCASSPGGASQEALHFGNGTRLTVT.

This clone was detected only a few times. This chain uses TRBV5-1 with TRBJ2-3; no firm D call. CDR3 length: 12 amino acids. From germline, CDR1 is SGHRS and CDR2 YFSETQ. V gave up 5 bases and J gave up 4 bases, with 8 bases separating them. The CDR3 here is CASSNEADTQYF. The DNA of the CDR3 is TGCGCCAGCAGTAACGAGGCAGATACGCAGTATTTT.